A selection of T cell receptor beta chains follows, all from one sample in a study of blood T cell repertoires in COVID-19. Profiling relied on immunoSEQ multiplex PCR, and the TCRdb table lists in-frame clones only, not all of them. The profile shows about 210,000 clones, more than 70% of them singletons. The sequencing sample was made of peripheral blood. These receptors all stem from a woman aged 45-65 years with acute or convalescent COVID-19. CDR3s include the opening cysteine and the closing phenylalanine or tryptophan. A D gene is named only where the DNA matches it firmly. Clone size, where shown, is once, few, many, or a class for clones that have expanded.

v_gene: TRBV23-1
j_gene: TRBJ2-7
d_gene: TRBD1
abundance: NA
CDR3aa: CASSQDPRGLWYEQYF
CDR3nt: TGCGCCAGCAGTCAGGACCCCAGGGGGCTTTGGTACGAGCAGTACTTC

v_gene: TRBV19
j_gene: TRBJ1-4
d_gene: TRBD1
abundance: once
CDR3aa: CASRDLQGPDEKLFF
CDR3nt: TGTGCCAGTAGAGATTTACAGGGGCCGGATGAAAAACTGTTTTTT

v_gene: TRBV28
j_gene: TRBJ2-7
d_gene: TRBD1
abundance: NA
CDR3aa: CASSQTGTGTYEQYF
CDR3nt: TGTGCCAGCAGTCAGACCGGGACAGGAACCTACGAGCAGTACTTC

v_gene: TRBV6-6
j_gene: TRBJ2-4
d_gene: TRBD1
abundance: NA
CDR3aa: CASSRDRVPLAKNIQYF
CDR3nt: TGTGCCAGCAGTCGGGACAGGGTACCCCTAGCCAAAAACATTCAGTACTTC

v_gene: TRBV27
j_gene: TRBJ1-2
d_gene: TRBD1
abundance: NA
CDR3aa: CASRTGQGRGYGYTF
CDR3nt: TGTGCCAGCAGGACCGGACAGGGACGAGGCTATGGCTACACCTTC

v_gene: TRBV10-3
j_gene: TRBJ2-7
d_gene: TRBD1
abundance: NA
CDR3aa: CAIRPGTGFYQYF
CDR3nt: TGTGCCATCAGACCCGGGACAGGGTTCTACCAGTACTTC

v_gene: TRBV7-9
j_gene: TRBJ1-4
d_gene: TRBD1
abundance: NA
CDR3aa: CASSLQGAGTNEKLFF
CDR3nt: TGTGCCAGCAGCCTACAGGGGGCAGGAACTAATGAAAAACTGTTTTTT

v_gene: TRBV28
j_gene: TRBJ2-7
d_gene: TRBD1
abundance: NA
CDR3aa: CASSPPGQAFYEQYF
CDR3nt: TGTGCCAGCAGCCCTCCGGGACAGGCCTTCTACGAGCAGTACTTC

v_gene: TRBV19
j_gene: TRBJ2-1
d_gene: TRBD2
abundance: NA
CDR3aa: CASSGGTSGDEYEQFF
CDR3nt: TGTGCCAGTAGTGGGGGGACTAGCGGGGACGAGTATGAGCAGTTCTTC

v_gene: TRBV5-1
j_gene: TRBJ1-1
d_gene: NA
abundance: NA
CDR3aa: CASSLDRLNTEAFF
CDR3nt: TGCGCCAGCAGCTTGGACAGGTTGAACACTGAAGCTTTCTTT

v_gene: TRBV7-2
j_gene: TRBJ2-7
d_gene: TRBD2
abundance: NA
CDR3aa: CASSLGGTIGHTGGYEQYF
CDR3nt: TGTGCCAGCAGCTTAGGGGGAACCATTGGCCACACGGGGGGCTACGAGCAGTACTTC

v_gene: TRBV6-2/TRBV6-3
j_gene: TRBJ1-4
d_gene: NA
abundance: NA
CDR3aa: CASSWGLISLNEKLFF
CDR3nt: TGTGCCAGCAGCTGGGGCCTGATCTCCCTTAATGAAAAACTGTTTTTT

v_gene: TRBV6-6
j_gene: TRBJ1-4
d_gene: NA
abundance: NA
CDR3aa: CATQGADIVEKLFF
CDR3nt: TGTGCCACCCAAGGAGCAGATATTGTGGAAAAACTGTTTTTT

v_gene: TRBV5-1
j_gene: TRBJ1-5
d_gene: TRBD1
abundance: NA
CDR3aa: CASSSTGGSQPQHF
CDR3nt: TGCGCCAGCAGCTCCACAGGGGGGAGTCAGCCCCAGCATTTT

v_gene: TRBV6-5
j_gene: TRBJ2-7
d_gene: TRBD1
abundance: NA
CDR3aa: CASSHRGGSSYEQYF
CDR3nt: TGTGCCAGCAGCCACAGGGGCGGCAGCTCCTACGAGCAGTACTTC

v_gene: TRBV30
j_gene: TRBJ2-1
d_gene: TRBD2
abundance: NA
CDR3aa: CAWSVWSSGYNEQFF
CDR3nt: TGTGCCTGGAGTGTATGGTCTAGCGGGTACAATGAGCAGTTCTTC

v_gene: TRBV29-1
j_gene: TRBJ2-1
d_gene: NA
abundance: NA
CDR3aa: CSSLREHNEQFF
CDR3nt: TGCAGCTCCTTGAGGGAGCACAATGAGCAGTTCTTC

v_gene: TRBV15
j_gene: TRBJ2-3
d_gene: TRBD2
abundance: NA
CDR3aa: CATSRDRLAGSLGARFEYF
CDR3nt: TGTGCCACCAGCAGAGATCGGCTAGCGGGTTCCCTCGGGGCTAGGTTTGAGTATTTT

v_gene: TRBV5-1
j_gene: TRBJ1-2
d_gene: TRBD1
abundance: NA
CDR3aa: CASSLEGTGFGYTF
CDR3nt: TGCGCCAGCAGCTTGGAAGGGACAGGGTTTGGCTACACCTTC

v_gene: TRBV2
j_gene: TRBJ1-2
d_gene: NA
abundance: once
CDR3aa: CASSETAGRTFIAGGYTF
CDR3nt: TGTGCCAGCAGTGAAACGGCGGGGAGGACCTTTATCGCGGGGGGCTACACCTTC

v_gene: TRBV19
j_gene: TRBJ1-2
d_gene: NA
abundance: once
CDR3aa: CASSIPDGLRGYTF
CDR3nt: TGTGCCAGTAGTATACCCGACGGGTTACGGGGCTACACCTTC

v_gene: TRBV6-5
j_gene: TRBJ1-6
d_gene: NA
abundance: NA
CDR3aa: CASSWDNWNSPLHF
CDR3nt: TGTGCCAGCAGCTGGGACAACTGGAATTCACCCCTCCACTTT

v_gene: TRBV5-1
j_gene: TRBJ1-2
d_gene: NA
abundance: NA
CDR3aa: CASSFDRNYGYTF
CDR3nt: TGCGCCAGCAGCTTTGACAGAAACTATGGCTACACCTTC

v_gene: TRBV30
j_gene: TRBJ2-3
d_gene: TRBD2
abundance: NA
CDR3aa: CAWEEAGGDTQYF
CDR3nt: TGTGCCTGGGAAGAAGCGGGGGGAGATACGCAGTATTTT

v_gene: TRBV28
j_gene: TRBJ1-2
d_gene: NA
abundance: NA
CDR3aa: CASSLQGYGYTF
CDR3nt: TGTGCCAGCAGTTTACAGGGCTATGGCTACACCTTC

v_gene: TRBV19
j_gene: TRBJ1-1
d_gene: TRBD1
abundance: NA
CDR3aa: CASGSGGNTEAFF
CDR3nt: TGTGCCAGTGGTTCAGGGGGAAACACTGAAGCTTTCTTT

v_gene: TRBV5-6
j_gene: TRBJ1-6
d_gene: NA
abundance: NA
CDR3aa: CASSLNRDNSPLHF
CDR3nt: TGTGCCAGCAGCTTGAACAGGGATAATTCACCCCTCCACTTT